The subject of this entry is one TCR beta chain. The antigen this receptor binds is unknown. The record has no base qualities; no much larger clone is one base away. Here V drops 4 bases and J drops 5 bases, and the junction holds 7 bases not matched to any gene. The CDR1 and CDR2 encoded by the germline V gene are ENHRY and SYGVKD. Its CDR3 holds 15 amino acids, cysteine through phenylalanine. The only DNA kept is the CDR3, 45 bases in frame from the first base. This entry is derived from a study of T-cell memory formation after mild COVID-19 (dated by TCRdb to the early 2020s). General notes on the study: Most TCR sequence clusters were specific to one of the two donors. Longitudinal TCRalpha and TCRbeta repertoire sequencing tracked T-cell clones expanding and contracting after mild COVID-19 in two donors. The cohort was made up of two young adult volunteers, one female and one male, who were previously healthy.

What the research found in general, with its limitations: The study covered only a couple of mild cases, and larger cohorts including severe cases with pre-infection samples were considered necessary. The detection of some responding clones in pre-infection memory suggests that pre-existing cross-reactive memory T cells joined the SARS-CoV-2 response. SARS-CoV-2 specificity of the second-wave clones peaking on day 37 was not confirmed. Clones that contracted from day 15 to 85 showed balanced CD4/CD8 phenotypes, whereas a second wave of clones that expanded from day 15 to 37 leaned towards CD4+. Contracting CD4+ clones were found mainly in CM and EM memory subsets, while CD8+ clones were enriched in EMRA.

Sequencing was carried out with an Illumina NovaSeq 6000. TCRalpha and TCRbeta cDNA libraries were built by 5'RACE with constant-segment primers, adding sample barcodes and unique molecular identifiers. RNA was extracted from every sample with Trizol reagent. Library amplification was performed in two PCR steps, and a second sample barcode and Illumina TruSeq adapters were introduced in the second step. Libraries were sequenced on an Illumina NovaSeq with 2 x 150 bp paired-end reads. The study's own analysis went as follows. The reads were demultiplexed and collapsed into UMI-guided consensus sequences using migec v1.2.7. With mixcr v2.1.11, UMI consensuses were aligned to TRA and TRB V and J templates and assembled into clonotypes. A clonotype was counted as expanded or contracted only if both edgeR and NoisET called the change significant, with noise models trained on biological replicates. edgeR calls used a false discovery rate-adjusted p below 0.01 and a log2 fold-change threshold of 1. As an exploratory analysis of dynamics, max-normalized trajectories of the 1000 most abundant clonotypes were examined by PCA with hierarchical clustering. Separately sequenced CD4+ and CD8+ repertoires were used to assign the CD4 or CD8 phenotype of responding clones. TCRdb trimmed public reads at Q25 via fastp, called clones via MiXCR and kept in-frame beta chains. Each entry is one CDR3 protein sequence, shown with its most common DNA and genes. For this entry, the V and J calls and clone size follow TCRdb and not the study's own pipeline. This sample has roughly 300,000 distinct CDR3 sequences in its table, and about a sixth of those were observed once. The ten most abundant clones make up about 23% of the sample.

PBMCs were isolated by Ficoll-Paque density gradient centrifugation. Material for sequencing was PBMCs or a T cell subset sorted from them (not recorded which). The V gene is TRBV10-3 and the J gene is TRBJ2-5; 10 central bases correspond to TRBD1. This receptor was obtained from a man aged 18 to 30 who had mild COVID-19 (a few samples of this study predate the infection). The sample titles of this study are shuffled in the database, so cell type and time point are left out; the donor was told from shared clones. The CDR3 loop reads CAISGPGTGVETQYF. The nucleotide sequence is TGTGCCATCAGTGGCCCCGGGACAGGGGTCGAGACCCAGTACTTC.